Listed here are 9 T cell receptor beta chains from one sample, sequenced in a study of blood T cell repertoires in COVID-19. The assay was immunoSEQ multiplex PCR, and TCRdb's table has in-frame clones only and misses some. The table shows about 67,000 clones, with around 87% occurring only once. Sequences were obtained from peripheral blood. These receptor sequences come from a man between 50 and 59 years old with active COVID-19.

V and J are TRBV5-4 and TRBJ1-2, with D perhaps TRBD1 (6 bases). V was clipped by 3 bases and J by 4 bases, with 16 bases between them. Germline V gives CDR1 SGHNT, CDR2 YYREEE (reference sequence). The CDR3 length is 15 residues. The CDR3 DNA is TGTGCCAGCAGCTGGAACAGGGCCCCGGGCTATGGCTACACCTTC. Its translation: CASSWNRAPGYGYTF.

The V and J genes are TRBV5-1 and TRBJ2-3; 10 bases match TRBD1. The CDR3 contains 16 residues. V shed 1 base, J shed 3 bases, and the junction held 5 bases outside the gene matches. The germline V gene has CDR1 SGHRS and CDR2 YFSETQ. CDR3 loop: CASSLMGQGMTDTQYF. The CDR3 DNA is TGCGCCAGCAGCTTGATGGGACAGGGGATGACAGATACGCAGTATTTT. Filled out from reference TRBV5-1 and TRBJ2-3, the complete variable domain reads KAGVTQTPRYLIKTRGQQVTLSCSPISGHRSVSWYQQTPGQGLQFLFEYFSETQRNKGNFPGRFSGRQFSNSRSEMNVSTLELGDSALYLCASSLMGQGMTDTQYFGPGTRLTVL.

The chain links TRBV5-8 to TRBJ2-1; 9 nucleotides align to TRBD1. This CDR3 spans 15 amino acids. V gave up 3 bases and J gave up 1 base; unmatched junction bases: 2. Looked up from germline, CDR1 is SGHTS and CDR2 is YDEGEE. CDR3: CASSSGTGSYNEQFF. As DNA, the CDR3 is TGTGCCAGCAGCTCCGGGACAGGGTCCTACAATGAGCAGTTCTTC.

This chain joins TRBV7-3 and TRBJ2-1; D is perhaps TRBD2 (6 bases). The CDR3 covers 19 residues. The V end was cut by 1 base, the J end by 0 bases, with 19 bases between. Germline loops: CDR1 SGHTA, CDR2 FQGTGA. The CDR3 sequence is CASSLRGGGVLSSYNEQFF. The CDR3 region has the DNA TGTGCCAGCAGCTTAAGGGGCGGCGGGGTATTGAGCTCCTACAATGAGCAGTTCTTC.

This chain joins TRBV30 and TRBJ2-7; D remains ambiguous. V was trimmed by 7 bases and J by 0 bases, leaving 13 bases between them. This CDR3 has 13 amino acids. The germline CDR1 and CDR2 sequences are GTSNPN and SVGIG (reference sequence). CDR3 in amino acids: CAFSLSSSYEQYF. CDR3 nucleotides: TGTGCCTTCTCCTTATCGAGCTCCTACGAGCAGTACTTC.

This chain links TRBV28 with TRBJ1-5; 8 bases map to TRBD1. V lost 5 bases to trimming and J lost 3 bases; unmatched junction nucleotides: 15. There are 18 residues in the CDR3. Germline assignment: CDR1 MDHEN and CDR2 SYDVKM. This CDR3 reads CASSGGQGKMWINQPQHF. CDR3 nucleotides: TGTGCCAGCAGTGGCGGACAGGGAAAGATGTGGATCAATCAGCCCCAGCATTTT.

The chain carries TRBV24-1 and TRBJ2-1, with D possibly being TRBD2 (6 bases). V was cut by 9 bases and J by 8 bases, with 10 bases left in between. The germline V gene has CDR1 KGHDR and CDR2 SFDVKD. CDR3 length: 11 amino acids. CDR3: CATHPGDEQFF. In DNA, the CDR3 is TGTGCCACCCACCCGGGGGATGAGCAGTTCTTC.

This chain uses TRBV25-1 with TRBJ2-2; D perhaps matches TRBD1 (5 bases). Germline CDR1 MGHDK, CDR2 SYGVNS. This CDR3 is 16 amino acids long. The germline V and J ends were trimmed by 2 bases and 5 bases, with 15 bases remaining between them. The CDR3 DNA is TGTGCCAGCAGTGAAAAGAGACGGAAGGGGACCGGGGAGCTGTTTTTT. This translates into CASSEKRRKGTGELFF.

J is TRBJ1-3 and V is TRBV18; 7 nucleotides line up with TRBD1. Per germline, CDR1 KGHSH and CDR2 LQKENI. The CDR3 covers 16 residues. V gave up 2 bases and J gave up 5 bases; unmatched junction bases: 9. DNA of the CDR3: TGTGCCAGCTCACCAAATAGGAGGGGACAGCGAAACACCATATATTTT. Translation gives CASSPNRRGQRNTIYF.